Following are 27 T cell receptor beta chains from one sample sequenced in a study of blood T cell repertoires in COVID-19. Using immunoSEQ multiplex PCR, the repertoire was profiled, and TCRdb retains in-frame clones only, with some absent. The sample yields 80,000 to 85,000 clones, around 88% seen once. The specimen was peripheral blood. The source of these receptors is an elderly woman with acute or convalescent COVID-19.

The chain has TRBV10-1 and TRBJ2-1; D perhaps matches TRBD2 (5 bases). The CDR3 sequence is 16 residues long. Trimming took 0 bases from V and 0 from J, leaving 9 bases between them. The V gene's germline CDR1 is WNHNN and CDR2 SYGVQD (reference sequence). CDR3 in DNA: TGCGCCAGCAGTGAGTCGCGGGCGAGCTCCTACAATGAGCAGTTCTTC. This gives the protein CASSESRASSYNEQFF.

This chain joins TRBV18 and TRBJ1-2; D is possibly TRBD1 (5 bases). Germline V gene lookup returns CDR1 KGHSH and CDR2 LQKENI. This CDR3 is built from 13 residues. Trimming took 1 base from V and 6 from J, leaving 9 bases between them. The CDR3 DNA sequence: TGTGCCAGCTCACCACGGGACTCGGATGGCTACACCTTC. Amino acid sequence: CASSPRDSDGYTF.

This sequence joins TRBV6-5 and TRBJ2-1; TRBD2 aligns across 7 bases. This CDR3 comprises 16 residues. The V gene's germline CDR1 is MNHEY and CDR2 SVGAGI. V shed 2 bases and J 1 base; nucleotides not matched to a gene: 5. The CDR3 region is CASSYGDYRSYNEQFF. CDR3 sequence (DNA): TGTGCCAGCAGTTACGGGGACTACCGTTCCTACAATGAGCAGTTCTTC.

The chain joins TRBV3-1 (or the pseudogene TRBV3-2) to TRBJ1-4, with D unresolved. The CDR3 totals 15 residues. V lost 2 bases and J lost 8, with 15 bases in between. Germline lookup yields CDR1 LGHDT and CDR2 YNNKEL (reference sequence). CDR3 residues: CASSQISWSGEKLFF. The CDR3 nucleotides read TGTGCCAGCAGCCAAATAAGTTGGTCGGGGGAAAAACTGTTTTTT.

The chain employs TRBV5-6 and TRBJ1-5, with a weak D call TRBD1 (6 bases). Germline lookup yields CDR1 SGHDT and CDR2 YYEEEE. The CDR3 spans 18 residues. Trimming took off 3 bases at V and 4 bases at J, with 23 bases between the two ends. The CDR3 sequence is CASSSTFSRGAVNQPQHF. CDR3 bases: TGTGCCAGCAGCTCCACCTTCTCGCGGGGGGCCGTAAATCAGCCCCAGCATTTT.

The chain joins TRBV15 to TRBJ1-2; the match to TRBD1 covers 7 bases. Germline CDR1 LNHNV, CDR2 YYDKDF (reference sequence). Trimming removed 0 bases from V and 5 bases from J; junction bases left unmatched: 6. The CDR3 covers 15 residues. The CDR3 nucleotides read TGTGCCACCAGCAGAGATAAGGGGGCGCGGTATGGCTACACCTTC. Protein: CATSRDKGARYGYTF.

Written as DNA, the CDR3 is TGTGCCAGCAGTTACGGAAGCGGGGGGGCGTCTGAGCAGTACTTC. It specifies CASSYGSGGASEQYF. V and J are TRBV6-2 or TRBV6-3 and TRBJ2-7, with 10 bases aligning to TRBD2. The CDR3 totals 15 residues. With V trimmed by 2 bases and J by 7 bases, 8 bases remained unmatched. The germline gives CDR1 MNHEY, CDR2 SVGEGT.

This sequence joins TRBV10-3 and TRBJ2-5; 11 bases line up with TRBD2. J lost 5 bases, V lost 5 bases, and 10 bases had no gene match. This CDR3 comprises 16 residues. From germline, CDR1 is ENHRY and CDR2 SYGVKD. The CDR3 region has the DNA TGTGCCATCAGTCCCCGGACTAGCGGGCACCCTGAGACCCAGTACTTC. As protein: CAISPRTSGHPETQYF.

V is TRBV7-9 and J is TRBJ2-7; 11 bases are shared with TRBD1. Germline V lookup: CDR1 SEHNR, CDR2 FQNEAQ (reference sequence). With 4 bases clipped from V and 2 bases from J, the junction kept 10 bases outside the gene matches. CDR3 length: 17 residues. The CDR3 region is CASSYTPGQGVPYEQYF. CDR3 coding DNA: TGTGCCAGCAGCTACACCCCGGGACAGGGGGTCCCCTACGAGCAGTACTTC.

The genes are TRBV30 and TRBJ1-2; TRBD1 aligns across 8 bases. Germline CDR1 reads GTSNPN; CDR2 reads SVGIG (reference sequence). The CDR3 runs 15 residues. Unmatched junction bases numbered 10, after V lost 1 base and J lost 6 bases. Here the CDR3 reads CAWSAGTGWEDGYTF. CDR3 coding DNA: TGTGCCTGGAGTGCCGGGACAGGATGGGAGGATGGCTACACCTTC.

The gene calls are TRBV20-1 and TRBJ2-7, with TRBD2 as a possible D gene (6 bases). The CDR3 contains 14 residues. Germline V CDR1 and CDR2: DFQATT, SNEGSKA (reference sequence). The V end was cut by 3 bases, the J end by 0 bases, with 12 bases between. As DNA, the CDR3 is TGCAGTGCTAGTTCGGGGGTCCCCTCCTACGAGCAGTACTTC. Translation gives CSASSGVPSYEQYF.

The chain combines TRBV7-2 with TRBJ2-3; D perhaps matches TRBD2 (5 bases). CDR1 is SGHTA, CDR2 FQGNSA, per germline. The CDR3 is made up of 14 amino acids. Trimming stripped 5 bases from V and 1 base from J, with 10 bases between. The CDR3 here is CASSLTRGTDTQYF. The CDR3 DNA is TGTGCCAGCAGCCTTACTAGGGGCACAGATACGCAGTATTTT.

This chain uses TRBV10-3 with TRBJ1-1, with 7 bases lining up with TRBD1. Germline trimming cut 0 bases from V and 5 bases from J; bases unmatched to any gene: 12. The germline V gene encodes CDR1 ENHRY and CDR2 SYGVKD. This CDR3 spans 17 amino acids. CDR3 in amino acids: CAISESPYRQGRTEAFF. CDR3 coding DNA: TGTGCCATCAGTGAGTCCCCCTACAGACAGGGTAGAACTGAAGCTTTCTTT.

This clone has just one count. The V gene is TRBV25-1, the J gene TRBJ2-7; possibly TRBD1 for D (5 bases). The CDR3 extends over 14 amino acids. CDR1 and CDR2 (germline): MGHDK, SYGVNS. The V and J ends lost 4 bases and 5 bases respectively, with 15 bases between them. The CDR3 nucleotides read TGTGCCAGCAGTGGCCGAAGGGGCCAGGACGAGCAGTACTTC. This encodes CASSGRRGQDEQYF.

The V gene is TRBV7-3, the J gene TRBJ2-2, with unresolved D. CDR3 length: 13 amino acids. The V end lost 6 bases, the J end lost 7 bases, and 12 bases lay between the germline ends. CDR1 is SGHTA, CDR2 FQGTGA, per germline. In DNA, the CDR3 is TGTGCCAGCAGACTAACCCTAGACGGGGAGCTGTTTTTT. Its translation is CASRLTLDGELFF.

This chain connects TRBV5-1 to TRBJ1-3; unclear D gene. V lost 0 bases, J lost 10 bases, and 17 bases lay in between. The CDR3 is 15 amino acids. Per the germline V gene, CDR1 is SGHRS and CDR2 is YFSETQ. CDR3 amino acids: CASSLGPQGGETIYF. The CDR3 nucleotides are TGCGCCAGCAGCTTGGGGCCCCAAGGTGGAGAAACCATATATTTT. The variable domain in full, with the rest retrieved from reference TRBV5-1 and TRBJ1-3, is KAGVTQTPRYLIKTRGQQVTLSCSPISGHRSVSWYQQTPGQGLQFLFEYFSETQRNKGNFPGRFSGRQFSNSRSEMNVSTLELGDSALYLCASSLGPQGGETIYFGEGSWLTVV.

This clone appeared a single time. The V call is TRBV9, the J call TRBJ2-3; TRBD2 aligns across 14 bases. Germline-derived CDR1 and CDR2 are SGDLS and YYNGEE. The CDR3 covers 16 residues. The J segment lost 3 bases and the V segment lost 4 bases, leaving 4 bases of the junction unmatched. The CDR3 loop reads CASSPGTSGRTDTQYF. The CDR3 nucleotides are TGTGCCAGCAGCCCCGGGACTAGCGGGAGAACAGATACGCAGTATTTT.

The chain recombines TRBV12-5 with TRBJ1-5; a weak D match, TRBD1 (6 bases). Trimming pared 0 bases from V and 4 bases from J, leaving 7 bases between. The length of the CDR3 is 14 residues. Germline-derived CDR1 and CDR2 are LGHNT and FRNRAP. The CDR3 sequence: CASGLVRGNQPQHF. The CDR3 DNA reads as TGTGCTAGTGGTTTGGTCAGGGGTAATCAGCCCCAGCATTTT.

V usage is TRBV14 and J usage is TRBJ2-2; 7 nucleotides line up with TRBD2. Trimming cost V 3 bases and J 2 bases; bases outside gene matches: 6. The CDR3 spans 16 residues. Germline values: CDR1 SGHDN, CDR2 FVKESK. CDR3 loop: CASSHRAGPNTGELFF. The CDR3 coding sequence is TGTGCCAGCAGCCATCGAGCGGGACCTAACACCGGGGAGCTGTTTTTT.

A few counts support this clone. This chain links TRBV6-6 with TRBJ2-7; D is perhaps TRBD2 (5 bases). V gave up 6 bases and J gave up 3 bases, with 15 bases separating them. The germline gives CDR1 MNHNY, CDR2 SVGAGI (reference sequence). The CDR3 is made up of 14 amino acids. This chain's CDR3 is CASSSGISGYEQYF. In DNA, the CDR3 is TGTGCCAGCAGCTCGGGGATCAGCGGCTACGAGCAGTACTTC.

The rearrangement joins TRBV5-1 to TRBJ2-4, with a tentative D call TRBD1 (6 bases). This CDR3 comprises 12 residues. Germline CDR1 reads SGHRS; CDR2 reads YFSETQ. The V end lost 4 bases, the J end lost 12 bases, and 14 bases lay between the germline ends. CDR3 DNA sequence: TGCGCCAGCAGCCTGGACAGTCACCATCAGTACTTC. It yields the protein CASSLDSHHQYF.

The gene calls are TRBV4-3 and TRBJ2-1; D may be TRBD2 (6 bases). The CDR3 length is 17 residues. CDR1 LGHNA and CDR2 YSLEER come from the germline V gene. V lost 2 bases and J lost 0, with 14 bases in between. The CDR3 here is CASSQFTAGSSYNEQFF. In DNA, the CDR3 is TGCGCCAGCAGCCAATTCACGGCGGGGAGCTCCTACAATGAGCAGTTCTTC.

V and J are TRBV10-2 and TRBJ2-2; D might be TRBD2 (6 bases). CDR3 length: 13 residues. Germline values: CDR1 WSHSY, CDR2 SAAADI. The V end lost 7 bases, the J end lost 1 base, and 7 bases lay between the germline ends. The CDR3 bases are TGCGCCAGCATGCGGGGGAACACCGGGGAGCTGTTTTTT. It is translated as CASMRGNTGELFF.

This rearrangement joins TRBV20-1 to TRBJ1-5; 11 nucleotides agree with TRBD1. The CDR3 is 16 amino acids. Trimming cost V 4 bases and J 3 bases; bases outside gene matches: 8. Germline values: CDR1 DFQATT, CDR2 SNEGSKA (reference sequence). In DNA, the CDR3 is TGCAGTGCTACTGAGGACAGGGGGCCCCACAATCAGCCCCAGCATTTT. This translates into CSATEDRGPHNQPQHF.

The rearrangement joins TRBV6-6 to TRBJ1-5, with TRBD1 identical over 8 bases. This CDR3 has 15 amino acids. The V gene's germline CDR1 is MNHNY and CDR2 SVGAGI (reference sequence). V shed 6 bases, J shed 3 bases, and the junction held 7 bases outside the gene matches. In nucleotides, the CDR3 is TGTGCCAGCAGAACCGGGACAGGATCCAATCAGCCCCAGCATTTT. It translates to CASRTGTGSNQPQHF.

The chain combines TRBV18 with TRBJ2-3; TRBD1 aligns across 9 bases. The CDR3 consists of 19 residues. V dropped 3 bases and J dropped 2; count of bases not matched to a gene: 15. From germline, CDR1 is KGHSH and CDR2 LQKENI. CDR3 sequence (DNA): TGTGCCAGCTCACCCTTGAGGGGGACCGGGACAGGGATCACAGATACGCAGTATTTT. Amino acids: CASSPLRGTGTGITDTQYF.

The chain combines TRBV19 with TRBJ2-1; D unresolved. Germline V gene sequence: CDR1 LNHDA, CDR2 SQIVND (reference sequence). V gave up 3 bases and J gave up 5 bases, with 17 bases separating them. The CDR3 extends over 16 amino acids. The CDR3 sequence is CASSIWAAKVNNEQFF. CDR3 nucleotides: TGTGCCAGTAGTATTTGGGCCGCAAAGGTGAACAATGAGCAGTTCTTC.